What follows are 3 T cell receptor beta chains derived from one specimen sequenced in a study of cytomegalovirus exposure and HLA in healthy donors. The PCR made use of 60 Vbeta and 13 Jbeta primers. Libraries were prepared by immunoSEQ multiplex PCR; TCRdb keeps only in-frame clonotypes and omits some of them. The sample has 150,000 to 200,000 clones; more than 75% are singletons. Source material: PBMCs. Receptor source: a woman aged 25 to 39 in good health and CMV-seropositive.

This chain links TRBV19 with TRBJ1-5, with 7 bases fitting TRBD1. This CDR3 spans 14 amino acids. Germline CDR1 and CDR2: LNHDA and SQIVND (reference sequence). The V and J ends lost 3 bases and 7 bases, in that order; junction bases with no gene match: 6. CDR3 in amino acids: CASSIKRGPQPQHF. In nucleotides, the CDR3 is TGTGCCAGTAGTATTAAGAGGGGGCCGCAGCCCCAGCATTTT. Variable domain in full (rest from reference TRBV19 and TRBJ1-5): DGGITQSPKYLFRKEGQNVTLSCEQNLNHDAMYWYRQDPGQGLRLIYYSQIVNDFQKGDIAEGYSVSREKKESFPLTVTSAQKNPTAFYLCASSIKRGPQPQHFGDGTRLSIL.

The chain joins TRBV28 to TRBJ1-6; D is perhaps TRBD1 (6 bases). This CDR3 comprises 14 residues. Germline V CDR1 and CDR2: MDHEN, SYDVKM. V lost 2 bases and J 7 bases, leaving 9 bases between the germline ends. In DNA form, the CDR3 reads TGTGCCAGCAGTTTACGGGACATAAATTCACCCCTCCACTTT. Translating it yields CASSLRDINSPLHF.

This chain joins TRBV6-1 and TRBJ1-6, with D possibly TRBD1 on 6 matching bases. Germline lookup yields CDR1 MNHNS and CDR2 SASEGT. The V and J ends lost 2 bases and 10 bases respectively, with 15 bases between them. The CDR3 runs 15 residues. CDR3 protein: CASSEFRGFGSPLHF. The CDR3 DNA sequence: TGTGCCAGCAGTGAATTCAGGGGATTCGGGTCACCCCTCCACTTT.